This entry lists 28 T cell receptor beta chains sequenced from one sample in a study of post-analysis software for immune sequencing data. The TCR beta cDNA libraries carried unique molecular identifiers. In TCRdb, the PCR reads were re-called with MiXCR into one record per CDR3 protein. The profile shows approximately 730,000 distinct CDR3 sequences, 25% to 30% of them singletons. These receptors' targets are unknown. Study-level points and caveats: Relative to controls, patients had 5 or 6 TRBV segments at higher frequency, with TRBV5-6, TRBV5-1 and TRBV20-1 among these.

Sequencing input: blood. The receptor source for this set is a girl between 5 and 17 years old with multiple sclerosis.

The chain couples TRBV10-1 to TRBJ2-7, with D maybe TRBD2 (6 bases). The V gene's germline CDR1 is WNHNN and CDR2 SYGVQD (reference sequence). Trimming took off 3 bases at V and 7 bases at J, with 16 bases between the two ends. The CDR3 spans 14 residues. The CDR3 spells CASSDAGRLNEQYF. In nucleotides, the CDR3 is TGCGCCAGCAGTGACGCGGGACGCCTCAATGAGCAGTACTTC.

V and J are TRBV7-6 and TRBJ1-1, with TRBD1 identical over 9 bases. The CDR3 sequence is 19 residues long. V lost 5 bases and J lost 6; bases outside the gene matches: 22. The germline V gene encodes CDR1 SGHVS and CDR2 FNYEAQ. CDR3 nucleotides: TGTGCCAGCAGCCTACGTCCGGGACAGGGAGATAAATCTGCTTCTGAAGCTTTCTTT. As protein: CASSLRPGQGDKSASEAFF.

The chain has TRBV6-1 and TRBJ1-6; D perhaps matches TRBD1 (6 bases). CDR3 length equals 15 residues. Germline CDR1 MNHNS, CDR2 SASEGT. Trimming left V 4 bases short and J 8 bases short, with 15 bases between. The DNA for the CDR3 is TGTGCCAGCAGTGTCAACAGGGTGGGGTATTCACCCCTCCACTTT. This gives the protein CASSVNRVGYSPLHF.

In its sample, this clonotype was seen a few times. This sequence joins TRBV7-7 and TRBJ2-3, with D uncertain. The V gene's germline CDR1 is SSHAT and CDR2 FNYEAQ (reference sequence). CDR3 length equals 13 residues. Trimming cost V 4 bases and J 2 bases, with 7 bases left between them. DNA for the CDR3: TGTGCCAGCAGCTCCGACACCACAGATACGCAGTATTTT. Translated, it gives CASSSDTTDTQYF.

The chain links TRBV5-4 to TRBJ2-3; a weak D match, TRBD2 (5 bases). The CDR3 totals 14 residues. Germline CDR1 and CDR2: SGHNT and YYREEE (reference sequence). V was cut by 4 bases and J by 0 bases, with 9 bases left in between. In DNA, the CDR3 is TGTGCCAGCAGCGACGGGATAAGCACAGATACGCAGTATTTT. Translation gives CASSDGISTDTQYF.

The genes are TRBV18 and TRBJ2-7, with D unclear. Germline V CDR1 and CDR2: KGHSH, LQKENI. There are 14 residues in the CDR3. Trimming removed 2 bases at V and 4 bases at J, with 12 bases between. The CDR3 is CASSPARDDYEQYF. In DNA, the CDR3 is TGTGCCAGCTCACCAGCTAGAGACGATTACGAGCAGTACTTC.

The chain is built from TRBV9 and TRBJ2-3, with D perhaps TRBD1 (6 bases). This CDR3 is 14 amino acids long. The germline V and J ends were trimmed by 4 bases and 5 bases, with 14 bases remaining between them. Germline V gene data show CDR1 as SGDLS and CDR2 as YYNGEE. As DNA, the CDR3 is TGTGCCAGCAGCCCCGGGGCCAGGGGAGATACGCAGTATTTT. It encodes CASSPGARGDTQYF.

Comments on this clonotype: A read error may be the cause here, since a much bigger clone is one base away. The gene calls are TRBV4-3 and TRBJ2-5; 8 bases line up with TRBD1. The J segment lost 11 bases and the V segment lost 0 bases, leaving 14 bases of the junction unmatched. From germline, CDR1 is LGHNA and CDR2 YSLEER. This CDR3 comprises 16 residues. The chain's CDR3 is CASSQDLGQGYNEQYF. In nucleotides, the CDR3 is TGCGCCAGCAGCCAAGATTTAGGACAGGGATACAATGAGCAGTACTTC.

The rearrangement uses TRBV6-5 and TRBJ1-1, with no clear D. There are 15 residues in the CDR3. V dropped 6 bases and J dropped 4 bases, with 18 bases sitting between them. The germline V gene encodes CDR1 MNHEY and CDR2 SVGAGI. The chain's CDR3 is CASSPESKDSTEAFF. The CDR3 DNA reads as TGTGCCAGCAGCCCTGAAAGTAAGGATTCCACTGAAGCTTTCTTT.

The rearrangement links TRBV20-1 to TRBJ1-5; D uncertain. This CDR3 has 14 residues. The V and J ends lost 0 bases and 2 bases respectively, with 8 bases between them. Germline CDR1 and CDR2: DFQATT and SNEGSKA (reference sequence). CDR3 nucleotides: TGCAGTGCTAGAGAAATGCGAGGCAATCAGCCCCAGCATTTT. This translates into CSAREMRGNQPQHF.

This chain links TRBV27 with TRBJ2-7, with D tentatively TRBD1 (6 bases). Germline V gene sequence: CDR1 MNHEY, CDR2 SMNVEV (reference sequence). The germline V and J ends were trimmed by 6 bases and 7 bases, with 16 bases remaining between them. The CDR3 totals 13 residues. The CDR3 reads CASSLGAGEEQYF. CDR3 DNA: TGTGCCAGCAGCCTGGGGGCCGGTGAAGAGCAGTACTTC.

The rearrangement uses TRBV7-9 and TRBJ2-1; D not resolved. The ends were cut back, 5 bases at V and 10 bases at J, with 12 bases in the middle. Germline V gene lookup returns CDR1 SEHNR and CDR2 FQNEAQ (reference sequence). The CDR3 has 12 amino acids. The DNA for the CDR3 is TGTGCCAGCAGCCCCCCCCCCTGGGAGCAGTTCTTC. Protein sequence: CASSPPPWEQFF.

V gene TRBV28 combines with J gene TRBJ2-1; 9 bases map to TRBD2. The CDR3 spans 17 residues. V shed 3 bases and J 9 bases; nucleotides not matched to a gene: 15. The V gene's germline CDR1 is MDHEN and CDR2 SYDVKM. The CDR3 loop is CASSFWGPSGAPSEQFF. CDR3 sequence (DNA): TGTGCCAGCAGTTTTTGGGGACCTAGCGGGGCCCCCAGTGAGCAGTTCTTC.

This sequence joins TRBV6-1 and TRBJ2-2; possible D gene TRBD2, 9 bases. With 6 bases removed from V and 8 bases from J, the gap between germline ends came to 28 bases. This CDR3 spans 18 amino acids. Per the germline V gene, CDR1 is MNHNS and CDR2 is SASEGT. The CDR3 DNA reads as TGTGCCAGCAGGGGACTAGCTGAGGCAGGGGGCTCCCGGGGGGAGCTGTTTTTT. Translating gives CASRGLAEAGGSRGELFF.

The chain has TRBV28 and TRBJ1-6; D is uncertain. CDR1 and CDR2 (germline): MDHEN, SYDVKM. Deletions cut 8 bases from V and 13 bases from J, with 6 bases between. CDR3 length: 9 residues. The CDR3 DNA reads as TGTGCCAGCTCGATGCCCCTCCACTTT. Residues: CASSMPLHF. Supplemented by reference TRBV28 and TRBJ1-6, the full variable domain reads DVKVTQSSRYLVKRTGEKVFLECVQDMDHENMFWYRQDPGLGLRLIYFSYDVKMKEKGDIPEGYSVSREKKERFSLILESASTNQTSMYLCASSMPLHFGNGTRLTVT.

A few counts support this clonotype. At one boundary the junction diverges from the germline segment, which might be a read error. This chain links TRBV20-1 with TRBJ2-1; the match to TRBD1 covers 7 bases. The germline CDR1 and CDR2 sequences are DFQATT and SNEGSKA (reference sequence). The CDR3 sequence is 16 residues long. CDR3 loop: CNAIRQGGRDYNEQFF. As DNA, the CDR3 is TGCAATGCTATTCGACAAGGGGGCCGAGACTACAATGAGCAGTTCTTC.

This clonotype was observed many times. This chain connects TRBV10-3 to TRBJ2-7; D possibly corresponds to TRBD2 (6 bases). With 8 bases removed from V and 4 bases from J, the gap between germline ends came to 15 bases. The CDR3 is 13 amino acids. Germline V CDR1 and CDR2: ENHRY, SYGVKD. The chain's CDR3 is CAIQSGLGYEQYF. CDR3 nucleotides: TGTGCCATCCAATCGGGACTGGGGTACGAGCAGTACTTC.

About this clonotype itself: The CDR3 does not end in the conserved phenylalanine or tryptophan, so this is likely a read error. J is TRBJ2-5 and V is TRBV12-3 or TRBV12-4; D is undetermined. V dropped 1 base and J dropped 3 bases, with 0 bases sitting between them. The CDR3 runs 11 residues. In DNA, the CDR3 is TGTGCCAGCAGTTTAGAAGAGACCCAGTACTGC. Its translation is CASSLEETQYC.

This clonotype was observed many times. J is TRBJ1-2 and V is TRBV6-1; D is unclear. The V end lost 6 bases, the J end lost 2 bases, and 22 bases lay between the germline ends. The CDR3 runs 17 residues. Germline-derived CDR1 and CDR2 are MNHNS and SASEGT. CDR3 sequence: CASSPLGVGPPNYGYTF. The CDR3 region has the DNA TGTGCCAGCAGCCCCCTCGGGGTAGGGCCTCCGAACTATGGCTACACCTTC.

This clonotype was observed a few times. CDR3 nucleotide sequence: TGTGCCAGCAGCCCGGAGCAGGGTAAAGATACGCAGTATTTT. Its translation: CASSPEQGKDTQYF. The gene calls are TRBV7-6 and TRBJ2-3; possible D gene TRBD1, 5 bases. Germline assignment: CDR1 SGHVS and CDR2 FNYEAQ. The CDR3 extends over 14 amino acids. V was cut by 5 bases and J by 5 bases, with 14 bases left in between.

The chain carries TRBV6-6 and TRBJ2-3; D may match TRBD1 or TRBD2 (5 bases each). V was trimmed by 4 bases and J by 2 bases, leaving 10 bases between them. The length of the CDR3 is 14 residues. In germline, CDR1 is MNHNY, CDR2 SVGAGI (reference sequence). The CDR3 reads CASSSRDPTDTQYF. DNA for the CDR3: TGTGCCAGCAGTTCCAGGGACCCCACAGATACGCAGTATTTT.

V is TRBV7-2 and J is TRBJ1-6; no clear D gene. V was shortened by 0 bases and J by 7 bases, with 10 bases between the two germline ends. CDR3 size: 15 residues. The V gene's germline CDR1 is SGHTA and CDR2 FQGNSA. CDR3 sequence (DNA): TGTGCCAGCAGCTTAGCAGACACAACAAATTCACCCCTCCACTTT. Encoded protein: CASSLADTTNSPLHF. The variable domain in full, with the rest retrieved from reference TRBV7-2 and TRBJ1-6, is GAGVSQSPSNKVTEKGKDVELRCDPISGHTALYWYRQSLGQGLEFLIYFQGNSAPDKSGLPSDRFSAERTGGSVSTLTIQRTQQEDSAVYLCASSLADTTNSPLHFGNGTRLTVT.

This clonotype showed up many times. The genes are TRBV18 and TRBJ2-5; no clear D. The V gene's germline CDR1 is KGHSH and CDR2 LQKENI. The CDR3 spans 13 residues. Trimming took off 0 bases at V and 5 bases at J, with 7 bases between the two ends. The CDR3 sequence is CASSPPVEETQYF. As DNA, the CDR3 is TGTGCCAGCTCACCACCGGTCGAGGAGACCCAGTACTTC.

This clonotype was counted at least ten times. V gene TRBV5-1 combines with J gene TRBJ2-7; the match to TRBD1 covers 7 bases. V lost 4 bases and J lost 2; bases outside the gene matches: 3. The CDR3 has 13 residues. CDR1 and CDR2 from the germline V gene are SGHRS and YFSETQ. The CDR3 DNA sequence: TGCGCCAGCAGCCCGGGACAGACCTACGAGCAGTACTTC. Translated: CASSPGQTYEQYF.

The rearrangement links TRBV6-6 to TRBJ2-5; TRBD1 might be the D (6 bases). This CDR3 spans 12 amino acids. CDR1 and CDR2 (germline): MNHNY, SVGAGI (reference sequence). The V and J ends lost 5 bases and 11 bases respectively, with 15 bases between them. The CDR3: CASSTGDNEQYF. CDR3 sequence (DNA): TGTGCCAGCAGTACTGGGGACAATGAGCAGTACTTC.

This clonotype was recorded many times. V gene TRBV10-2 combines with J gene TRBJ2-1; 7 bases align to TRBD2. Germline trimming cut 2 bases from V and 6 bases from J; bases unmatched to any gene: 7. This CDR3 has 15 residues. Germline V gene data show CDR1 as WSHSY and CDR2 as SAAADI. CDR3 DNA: TGCGCCAGCAGTGAGCCACGACTAGCTGGCAATGAGCAGTTCTTC. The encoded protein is CASSEPRLAGNEQFF.

CDR3 protein: CASSRFPQGANEQFF. The CDR3 nucleotides read TGTGCCAGCAGTCGATTCCCACAGGGGGCCAATGAGCAGTTCTTC. The chain links TRBV7-9 to TRBJ2-1; 9 bases are shared with TRBD1. The V segment lost 6 bases and the J segment 6 bases; nucleotides outside the gene matches: 9. The CDR3 spans 15 residues. Germline V CDR1 and CDR2: SEHNR, FQNEAQ (reference sequence).

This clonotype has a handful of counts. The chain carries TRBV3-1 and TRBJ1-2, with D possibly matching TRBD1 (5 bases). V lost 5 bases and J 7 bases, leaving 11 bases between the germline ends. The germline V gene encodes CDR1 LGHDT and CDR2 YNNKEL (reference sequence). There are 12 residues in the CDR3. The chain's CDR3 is CASSGRGAGYTF. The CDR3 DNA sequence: TGTGCCAGCAGCGGAAGGGGCGCTGGCTACACCTTC. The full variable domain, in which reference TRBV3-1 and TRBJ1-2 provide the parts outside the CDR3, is DTAVSQTPKYLVTQMGNDKSIKCEQNLGHDTMYWYKQDSKKFLKIMFSYNNKELIINETVPNRFSPKSPDKAHLNLHINSLELGDSAVYFCASSGRGAGYTFGSGTRLTVV.